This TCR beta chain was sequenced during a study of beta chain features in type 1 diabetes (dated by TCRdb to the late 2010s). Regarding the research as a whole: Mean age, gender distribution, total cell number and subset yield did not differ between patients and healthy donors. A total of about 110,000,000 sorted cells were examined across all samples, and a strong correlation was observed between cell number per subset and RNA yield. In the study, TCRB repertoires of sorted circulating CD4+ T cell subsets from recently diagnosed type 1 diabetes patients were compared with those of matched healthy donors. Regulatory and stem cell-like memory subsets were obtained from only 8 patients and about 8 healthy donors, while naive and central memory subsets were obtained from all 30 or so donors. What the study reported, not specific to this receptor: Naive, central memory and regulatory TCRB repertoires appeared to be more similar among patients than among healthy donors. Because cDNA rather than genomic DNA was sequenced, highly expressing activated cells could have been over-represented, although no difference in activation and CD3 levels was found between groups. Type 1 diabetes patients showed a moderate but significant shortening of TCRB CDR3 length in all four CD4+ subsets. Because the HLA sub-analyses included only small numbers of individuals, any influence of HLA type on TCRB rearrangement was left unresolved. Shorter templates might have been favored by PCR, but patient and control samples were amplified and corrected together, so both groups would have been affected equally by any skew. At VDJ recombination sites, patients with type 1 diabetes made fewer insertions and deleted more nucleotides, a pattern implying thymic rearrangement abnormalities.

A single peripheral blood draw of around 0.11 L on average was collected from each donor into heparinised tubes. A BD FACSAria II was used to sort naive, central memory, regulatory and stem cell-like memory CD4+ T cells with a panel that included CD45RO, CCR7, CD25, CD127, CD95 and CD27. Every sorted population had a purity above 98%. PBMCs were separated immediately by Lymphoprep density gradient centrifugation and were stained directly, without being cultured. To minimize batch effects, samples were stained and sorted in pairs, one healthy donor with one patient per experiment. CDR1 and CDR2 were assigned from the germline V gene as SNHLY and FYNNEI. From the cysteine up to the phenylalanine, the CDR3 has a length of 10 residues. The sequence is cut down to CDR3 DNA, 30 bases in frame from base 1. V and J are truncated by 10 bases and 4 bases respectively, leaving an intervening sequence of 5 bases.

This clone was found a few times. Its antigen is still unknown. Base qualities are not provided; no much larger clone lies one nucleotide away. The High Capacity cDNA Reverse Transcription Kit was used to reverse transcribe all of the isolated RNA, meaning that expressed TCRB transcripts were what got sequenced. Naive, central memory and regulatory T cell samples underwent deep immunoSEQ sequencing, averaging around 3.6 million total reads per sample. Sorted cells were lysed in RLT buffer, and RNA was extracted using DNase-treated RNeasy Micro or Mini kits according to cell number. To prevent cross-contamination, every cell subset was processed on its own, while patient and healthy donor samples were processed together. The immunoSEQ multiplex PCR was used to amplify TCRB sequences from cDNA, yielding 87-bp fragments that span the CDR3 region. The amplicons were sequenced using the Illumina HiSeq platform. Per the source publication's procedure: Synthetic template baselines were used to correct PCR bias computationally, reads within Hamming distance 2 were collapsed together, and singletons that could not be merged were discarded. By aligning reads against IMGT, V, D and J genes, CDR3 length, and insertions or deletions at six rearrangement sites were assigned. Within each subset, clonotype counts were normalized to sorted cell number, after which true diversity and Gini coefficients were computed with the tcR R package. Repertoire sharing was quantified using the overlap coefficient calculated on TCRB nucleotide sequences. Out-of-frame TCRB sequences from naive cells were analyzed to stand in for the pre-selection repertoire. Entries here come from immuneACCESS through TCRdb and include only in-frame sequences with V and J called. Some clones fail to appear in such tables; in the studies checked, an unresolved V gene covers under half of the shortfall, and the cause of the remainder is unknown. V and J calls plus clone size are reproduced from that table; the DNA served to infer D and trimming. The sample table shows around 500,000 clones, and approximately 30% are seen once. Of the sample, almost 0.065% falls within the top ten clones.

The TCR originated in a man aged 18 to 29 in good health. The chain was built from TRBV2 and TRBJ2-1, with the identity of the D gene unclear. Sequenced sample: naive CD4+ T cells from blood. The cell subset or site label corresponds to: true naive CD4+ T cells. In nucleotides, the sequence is TGTGCCACCAGATACAATGAGCAGTTCTTC. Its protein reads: CATRYNEQFF.